This entry features one T cell receptor beta chain sequence. The antigen remains unidentified. This specimen comes from a study of T-cell memory formation after mild COVID-19. Study results and limitations: Clones shrinking between day 15 and 85 showed a balanced CD4/CD8 split, and those that grew later tilted toward CD4+. Some responding clones appeared in pre-infection memory, suggesting cross-reactive memory joined. Among contracting clones, CD4+ were mainly CM/EM and CD8+ enriched in EMRA.

TCRdb re-derived calls from the 5' RACE reads in MiXCR, one entry per CDR3 protein. The sample includes 540,000 or so distinct CDR3 sequences, roughly 20% seen only once; the top ten take roughly an eighth. Trimming cost V 1 base and J 3 bases; bases outside gene matches: 6. Looked up from germline, CDR1 is LGHDT and CDR2 is YNNKEL (reference sequence). The CDR3 contains 17 residues. Sequenced: PBMCs or a T cell subset sorted from them (not recorded which). The V call is TRBV3-1, the J call TRBJ1-6, with TRBD1 identical over 7 bases. The sequence derives from an adult woman who had mild COVID-19 (a few samples of this study predate the infection). Cell type and time point are not known. The CDR3 coding sequence is TGTGCCAGCAGCCAAGCGGGACAGCTCCTCTATAATTCACCCCTCCACTTT. Amino acids: CASSQAGQLLYNSPLHF.